The entry below describes one T cell receptor (beta chain). The target antigen is unknown. The record originates from a study of cytomegalovirus exposure and HLA in healthy donors. Study context: The use of the same platform for the 95 to 150 validation repertoires and the roughly 630 first-cohort repertoires was reported by a later analysis.

Sequenced by immunoSEQ multiplex PCR; TCRdb stores in-frame clones only, minus some. The sample has about 98,000 clones, 87% seen once; the top ten hold under 4.5%. Findings and caveats of the study: Within the 100 to 150 validation repertoires, first-cohort TCR clusters tended to co-occur, according to a later analysis. Most TCRs appeared rarely, but some public TCRs recurred in many donors.

Germline trimming cut 2 bases from V and 1 base from J; bases unmatched to any gene: 6. This CDR3 comprises 15 residues. Looked up from germline, CDR1 is SQVTM and CDR2 is ANQGSEA. This clonotype was obtained from a woman under 40 in good health and CMV-seronegative. The chain carries TRBV29-1 and TRBJ2-5, with TRBD1 matching 8 bases. The material sequenced was PBMCs. The CDR3: CSVEQLGQGQETQYF. In DNA form, the CDR3 reads TGCAGCGTTGAACAGTTAGGACAGGGCCAAGAGACCCAGTACTTC.